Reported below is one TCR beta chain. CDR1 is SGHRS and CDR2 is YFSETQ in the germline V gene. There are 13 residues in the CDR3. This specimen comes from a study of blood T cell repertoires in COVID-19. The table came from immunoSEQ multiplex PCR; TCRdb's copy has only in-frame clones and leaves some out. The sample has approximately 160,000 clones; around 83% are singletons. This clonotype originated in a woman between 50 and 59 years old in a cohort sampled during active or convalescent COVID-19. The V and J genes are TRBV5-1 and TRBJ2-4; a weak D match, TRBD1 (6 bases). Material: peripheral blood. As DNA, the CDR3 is TGCGCTAGTGGGTGGGGGCCAGGTAACATTCAGTACTTC. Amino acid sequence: CASGWGPGNIQYF.